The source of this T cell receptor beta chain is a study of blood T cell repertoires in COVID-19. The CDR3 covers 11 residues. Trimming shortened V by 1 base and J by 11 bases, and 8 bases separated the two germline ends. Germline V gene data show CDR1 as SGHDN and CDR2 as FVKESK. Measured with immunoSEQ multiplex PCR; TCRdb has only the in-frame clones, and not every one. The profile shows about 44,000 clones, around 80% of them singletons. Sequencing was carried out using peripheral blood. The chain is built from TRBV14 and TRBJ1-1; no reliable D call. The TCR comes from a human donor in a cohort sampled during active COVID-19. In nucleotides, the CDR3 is TGTGCCAGCAGCCAAGGCGGTTGGGCTTTCTTT. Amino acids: CASSQGGWAFF.